These 26 T cell receptor beta chains share one sample of origin, sequenced in a study of PD-1 blockade in classical Hodgkin lymphoma. Each and every patient relapsed after autologous stem cell transplantation, and patients got differing brentuximab vedotin exposure. The protocol was immunoSEQ multiplex PCR, while the TCRdb copy is restricted to in-frame clones and leaves out a portion. The table has tens of thousands of clones, 71% seen once. Sequences were derived from peripheral blood mononuclear cells (PBMCs), sampled at baseline. The receptors stem from a human donor with classical Hodgkin lymphoma.

The chain has TRBV28 and TRBJ2-7; 11 nucleotides match TRBD1. Germline V gene lookup returns CDR1 MDHEN and CDR2 SYDVKM. The CDR3 is 17 residues long. Trimming at V came to 10 bases and at J to 5 bases, leaving 19 bases not matched to a gene. The CDR3, as DNA: TGTGCCACCATCCCCTATGCCGTGGACAGGGGGCGCGACGAGCAGTACTTC. Amino acid sequence: CATIPYAVDRGRDEQYF.

The sample holds a few counts of this clone. The gene calls are TRBV9 and TRBJ2-3, with a tentative D call TRBD2 (6 bases). In germline, CDR1 is SGDLS, CDR2 YYNGEE. The CDR3 contains 15 residues. V lost 3 bases and J 2 bases, leaving 13 bases between the germline ends. As DNA, the CDR3 is TGTGCCAGCAGCGCGGAGGGGTTTTCCACAGATACGCAGTATTTT. Translation gives CASSAEGFSTDTQYF. Filled out from reference TRBV9 and TRBJ2-3, the complete variable domain reads DSGVTQTPKHLITATGQRVTLRCSPRSGDLSVYWYQQSLDQGLQFLIQYYNGEERAKGNILERFSAQQFPDLHSELNLSSLELGDSALYFCASSAEGFSTDTQYFGPGTRLTVL.

The chain has TRBV19 and TRBJ1-2; weak D call: TRBD1 (6 bases). The V gene lost 3 bases and the J gene lost 4 bases, with 9 bases spanning the gap. Germline loops: CDR1 LNHDA, CDR2 SQIVND (reference sequence). The CDR3 covers 13 residues. CDR3 sequence: CASSILDSYGYTF. As DNA, the CDR3 is TGTGCCAGTAGTATCTTGGACAGCTATGGCTACACCTTC.

The genes are TRBV4-3 and TRBJ2-4; D remains unclear. This CDR3 comprises 17 residues. CDR1 is LGHNA and CDR2 is YSLEER in the germline V gene. Trimming shortened V by 0 bases and J by 1 base, and 13 bases separated the two germline ends. The CDR3 here is CASSQDLGLGAKNIQYF. In nucleotides, the CDR3 is TGCGCCAGCAGCCAAGATCTAGGGTTAGGTGCCAAAAACATTCAGTACTTC.

The genes are TRBV5-6 and TRBJ1-4; 7 bases line up with TRBD1. The germline V gene has CDR1 SGHDT and CDR2 YYEEEE. V was clipped by 5 bases and J by 7 bases; unmatched bases: 11. This CDR3 spans 15 amino acids. Written as DNA, the CDR3 is TGTGCCAGCAGTCCGACAGGGAGCGACTTTGAAAAACTGTTTTTT. It specifies CASSPTGSDFEKLFF.

The rearrangement links TRBV19 to TRBJ2-1, with 15 bases identical to TRBD2. Trimming took 4 bases from V and 0 from J; bases not matched to a gene: 7. Germline loops: CDR1 LNHDA, CDR2 SQIVND (reference sequence). This CDR3 contains 19 residues. The CDR3 DNA follows: TGTGCCAGTAGTAGCCGGACTAGCGGGAGGGCTGGCTCCTACAATGAGCAGTTCTTC. Encoded protein: CASSSRTSGRAGSYNEQFF.

This clone has a handful of counts. The chain couples TRBV5-1 to TRBJ2-1; 9 nucleotides line up with TRBD1. This CDR3 is 14 amino acids long. From germline, CDR1 is SGHRS and CDR2 YFSETQ. V trimming: 0 bases; J trimming: 6 bases; junction bases outside the gene matches: 1. CDR3 amino acids: CASSLGGQGNEQFF. CDR3 coding DNA: TGCGCCAGCAGCTTGGGGGGACAGGGCAATGAGCAGTTCTTC.

This clone appeared once. The DNA of the CDR3 is TGTGCCAGTAGTATCCAAATTATGGGGGAGCTGTTTTTT. It yields the protein CASSIQIMGELFF. This rearrangement joins TRBV19 to TRBJ2-2; the D is unclear. The germline V gene has CDR1 LNHDA and CDR2 SQIVND (reference sequence). Deletions cut 3 bases from V and 8 bases from J, with 10 bases between. This CDR3 contains 13 residues.

The chain joins TRBV21-1 to TRBJ1-5; whether TRBD1, the table's D call, matches the DNA was not checked. TRBV21-1 constitutes a pseudogene. CDR3 length: 15 residues. The CDR3 coding sequence is TGTGCCAGCAGCAAATGGGAAGGGGGAGATCAGCCCCAGCATTTT. Its translation is CASSKWEGGDQPQHF.

The chain couples TRBV7-2 to TRBJ1-1; D may be TRBD1 (6 bases). From germline, CDR1 is SGHTA and CDR2 FQGNSA. The CDR3 length is 16 residues. Trimming stripped 0 bases from V and 4 bases from J, with 15 bases between. CDR3 in DNA: TGTGCCAGCAGCTTAGCGGGAGGGCAGGGGCCCACTGAAGCTTTCTTT. Translated, it gives CASSLAGGQGPTEAFF. Together with reference TRBV7-2 and TRBJ1-1, the CDR3 gives the full variable domain: GAGVSQSPSNKVTEKGKDVELRCDPISGHTALYWYRQSLGQGLEFLIYFQGNSAPDKSGLPSDRFSAERTGGSVSTLTIQRTQQEDSAVYLCASSLAGGQGPTEAFFGQGTRLTVV.

V gene TRBV9 combines with J gene TRBJ2-7; TRBD1 agrees at 8 bases. Per germline, CDR1 SGDLS and CDR2 YYNGEE. The length of the CDR3 is 17 residues. V lost 0 bases and J lost 4; bases outside the gene matches: 12. CDR3 DNA sequence: TGTGCCAGCAGCGTAGACGGACAGGGTAACGGTCCGTACGAGCAGTACTTC. As protein: CASSVDGQGNGPYEQYF.

The gene calls are TRBV6-5 and TRBJ1-2, with 8 positions matching TRBD1. Germline CDR1 reads MNHEY; CDR2 reads SVGAGI. This CDR3 has 13 residues. The J segment lost 8 bases and the V segment lost 7 bases, leaving 9 bases of the junction unmatched. CDR3 coding DNA: TGTGCCAGCAACTCAGGGGGCGCGCGGGGCTACACCTTC. As protein: CASNSGGARGYTF.

The gene calls are TRBV5-1 and TRBJ1-1, with 7 bases aligning to TRBD1. Germline V gene lookup returns CDR1 SGHRS and CDR2 YFSETQ. J gave up 3 bases and V 4 bases, and 6 bases lay outside the gene matches. The CDR3 runs 14 residues. The CDR3 DNA follows: TGCGCCAGCAGCCGCGTAACAGGGGACACTGAAGCTTTCTTT. Translated, it gives CASSRVTGDTEAFF.

The chain combines TRBV7-2 with TRBJ1-6; TRBD1 might be the D (6 bases). With 5 bases removed from V and 9 bases from J, the gap between germline ends came to 20 bases. This CDR3 has 16 amino acids. Germline-derived CDR1 and CDR2 are SGHTA and FQGNSA. The CDR3 is CASSLTNRVGSSPLHF. The CDR3 nucleotides read TGTGCCAGCAGCCTAACGAACAGGGTTGGTTCTTCACCCCTCCACTTT.

This clone was detected only once. The chain recombines TRBV27 with TRBJ2-1, with D possibly matching TRBD1 (6 bases). CDR1 and CDR2 (germline): MNHEY, SMNVEV (reference sequence). The V and J ends lost 3 bases and 8 bases respectively, with 17 bases between them. The CDR3 is 15 amino acids. CDR3 nucleotides: TGTGCCAGCAGTTTCCTTGCAGGGGCGAAGTATGAGCAGTTCTTC. It is translated as CASSFLAGAKYEQFF.

The chain recombines TRBV19 with TRBJ1-2, with D unresolved. Deletions cut 3 bases from V and 6 bases from J, with 11 bases between. The CDR3 spans 13 residues. Germline CDR1 and CDR2: LNHDA and SQIVND (reference sequence). CDR3 protein: CASSIRDWDGYTF. Written as DNA, the CDR3 is TGTGCCAGTAGTATTAGGGATTGGGATGGCTACACCTTC.

CDR3 loop: CASSIRPTGSTDTQYF. The CDR3 DNA follows: TGTGCCAGCAGCATTAGGCCGACAGGGAGCACAGATACGCAGTATTTT. The chain carries TRBV9 and TRBJ2-3, with TRBD1 identical over 7 bases. The CDR3 sequence is 16 residues long. V shed 4 bases, J shed 0 bases, and the junction held 8 bases outside the gene matches. From germline, CDR1 is SGDLS and CDR2 YYNGEE.

The table lists this clone with a count of one. V usage is TRBV7-9 and J usage is TRBJ1-5; a weak D match, TRBD1 (5 bases). This CDR3 has 14 residues. Germline assignment: CDR1 SEHNR and CDR2 FQNEAQ (reference sequence). Trimming removed 1 base at V and 4 bases at J, with 8 bases between. CDR3 sequence (DNA): TGTGCCAGCAGCTTAGTAGGGGCGAATCAGCCCCAGCATTTT. Translating it yields CASSLVGANQPQHF. Drawing the rest from reference TRBV7-9 and TRBJ1-5, the complete variable domain is DTGVSQNPRHKITKRGQNVTFRCDPISEHNRLYWYRQTLGQGPEFLTYFQNEAQLEKSRLLSDRFSAERPKGSFSTLEIQRTEQGDSAMYLCASSLVGANQPQHFGDGTRLSIL.

The chain employs TRBV27 and TRBJ1-1; possible D gene TRBD1, 5 bases. Germline CDR1 and CDR2: MNHEY and SMNVEV (reference sequence). V shed 4 bases and J shed 5 bases, with 14 bases lying between them. This CDR3 comprises 14 residues. CDR3 sequence (DNA): TGTGCCAGCAGTTACCGAGGGGCTGGAACTGAAGCTTTCTTT. Amino acid sequence: CASSYRGAGTEAFF.

This chain links TRBV7-2 with TRBJ1-3, with a tentative D call TRBD1 (5 bases). Trimming removed 0 bases from V and 3 bases from J, with 15 bases in between. CDR3 length equals 17 residues. Germline V gene data show CDR1 as SGHTA and CDR2 as FQGNSA. The CDR3 sequence is CASSLALGVQFGNTIYF. The CDR3 DNA follows: TGTGCCAGCAGCTTAGCCCTGGGGGTTCAGTTTGGAAACACCATATATTTT. Combining the CDR3 with reference TRBV7-2 and TRBJ1-3 gives the whole variable domain GAGVSQSPSNKVTEKGKDVELRCDPISGHTALYWYRQSLGQGLEFLIYFQGNSAPDKSGLPSDRFSAERTGGSVSTLTIQRTQQEDSAVYLCASSLALGVQFGNTIYFGEGSWLTVV.

The genes are TRBV4-1 and TRBJ1-4, with 7 bases fitting TRBD1. After removal of 1 base from V and 4 bases from J, the junction contained 6 bases not matched to a gene. This CDR3 comprises 16 residues. CDR1 and CDR2 from the germline V gene are MGHRA and YSYEKL. The CDR3 coding sequence is TGCGCCAGCAGCCAAGGCCAGGACAGGCTTAATGAAAAACTGTTTTTT. Its protein is CASSQGQDRLNEKLFF.

Here the CDR3 reads CASSQVVYSNYGYTF. DNA for the CDR3: TGCGCCAGCAGCCAAGTTGTGTACAGTAACTATGGCTACACCTTC. The rearrangement links TRBV4-3 to TRBJ1-2; unclear D gene. Germline V lookup: CDR1 LGHNA, CDR2 YSLEER. This CDR3 has 15 residues. V lost 1 base and J lost 1, with 10 bases in between.

This sequence joins TRBV28 and TRBJ2-3; no reliable D call. Trimming pared 4 bases from V and 0 bases from J, leaving 8 bases between. The CDR3 length is 14 residues. Germline CDR1 is MDHEN and CDR2 is SYDVKM. The CDR3 coding sequence is TGTGCCAGCAGTTCAAGCCCTAGCACAGATACGCAGTATTTT. Translating it yields CASSSSPSTDTQYF.

The genes are TRBV6-5 and TRBJ1-1; D call uncertain. Germline CDR1 is MNHEY and CDR2 is SVGAGI. The CDR3 extends over 14 amino acids. The germline V and J ends were trimmed by 5 bases and 4 bases, with 14 bases remaining between them. The CDR3 loop is CASSRGGGSTEAFF. In DNA, the CDR3 is TGTGCCAGCAGTCGCGGAGGAGGGAGCACTGAAGCTTTCTTT.

The chain links TRBV6-1 to TRBJ2-7; D not certain. Between the trimmed V and J ends, which lost 7 bases and 2 bases, there was a span of 9 bases. From germline, CDR1 is MNHNS and CDR2 SASEGT. CDR3 length equals 12 residues. Written as DNA, the CDR3 is TGTGCCAGCACAGACCCCCCCTACGAGCAGTACGTC. Encoded protein: CASTDPPYEQYV.

V usage is TRBV28 and J usage is TRBJ2-7; tentatively, D is TRBD1 or TRBD2 (5 bases each). Trimming took 3 bases from V and 7 from J, leaving 16 bases between them. Germline V gene lookup returns CDR1 MDHEN and CDR2 SYDVKM. This CDR3 region has 14 residues. This chain's CDR3 is CASSFEGPKGEQYV. DNA of the CDR3: TGTGCCAGCAGTTTTGAGGGACCGAAGGGAGAGCAGTACGTC.